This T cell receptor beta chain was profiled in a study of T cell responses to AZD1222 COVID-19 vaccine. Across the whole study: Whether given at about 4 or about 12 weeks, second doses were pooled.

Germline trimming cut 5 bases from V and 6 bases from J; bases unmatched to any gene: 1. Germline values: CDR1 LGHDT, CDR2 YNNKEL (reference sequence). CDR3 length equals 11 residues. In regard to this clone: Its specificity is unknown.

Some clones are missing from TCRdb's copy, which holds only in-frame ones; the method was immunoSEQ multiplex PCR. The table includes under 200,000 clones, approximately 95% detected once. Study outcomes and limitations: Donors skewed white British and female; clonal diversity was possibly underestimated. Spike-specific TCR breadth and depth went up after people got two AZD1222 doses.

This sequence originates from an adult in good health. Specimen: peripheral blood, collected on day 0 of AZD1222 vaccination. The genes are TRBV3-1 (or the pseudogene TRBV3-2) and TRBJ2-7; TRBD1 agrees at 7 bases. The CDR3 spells CASSNRGEQYF. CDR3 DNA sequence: TGTGCCAGCAGCAACAGGGGCGAGCAGTACTTC.